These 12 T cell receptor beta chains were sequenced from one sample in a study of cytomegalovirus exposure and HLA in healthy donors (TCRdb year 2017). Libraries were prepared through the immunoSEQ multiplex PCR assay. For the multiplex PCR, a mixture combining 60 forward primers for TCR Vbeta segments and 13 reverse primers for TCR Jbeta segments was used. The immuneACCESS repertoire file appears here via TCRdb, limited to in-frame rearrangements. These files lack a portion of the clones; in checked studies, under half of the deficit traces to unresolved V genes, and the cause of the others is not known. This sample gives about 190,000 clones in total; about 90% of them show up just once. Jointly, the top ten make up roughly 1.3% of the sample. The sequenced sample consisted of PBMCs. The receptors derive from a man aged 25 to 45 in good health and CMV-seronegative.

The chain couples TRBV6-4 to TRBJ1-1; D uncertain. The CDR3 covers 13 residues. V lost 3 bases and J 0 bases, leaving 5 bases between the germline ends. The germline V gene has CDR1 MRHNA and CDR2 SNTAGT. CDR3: CASSESVNTEAFF. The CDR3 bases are TGTGCCAGCAGTGAGTCGGTGAACACTGAAGCTTTCTTT.

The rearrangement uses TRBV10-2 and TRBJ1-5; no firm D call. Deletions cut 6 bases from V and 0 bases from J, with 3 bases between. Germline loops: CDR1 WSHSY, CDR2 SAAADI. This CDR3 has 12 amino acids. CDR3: CASSNSNQPQHF. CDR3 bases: TGCGCCAGCAGCAATAGCAATCAGCCCCAGCATTTT.

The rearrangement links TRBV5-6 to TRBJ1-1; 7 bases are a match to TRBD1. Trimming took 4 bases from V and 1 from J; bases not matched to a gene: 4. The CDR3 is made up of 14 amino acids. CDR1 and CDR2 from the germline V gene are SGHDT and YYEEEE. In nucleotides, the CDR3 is TGTGCCAGCAGCCCCGACAGGGAGAACACTGAAGCTTTCTTT. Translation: CASSPDRENTEAFF.

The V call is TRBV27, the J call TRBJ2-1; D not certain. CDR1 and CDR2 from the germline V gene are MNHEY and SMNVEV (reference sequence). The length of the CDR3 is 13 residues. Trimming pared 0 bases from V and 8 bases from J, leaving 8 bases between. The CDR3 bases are TGTGCCAGCAGTTTATCCACTATGTATGAGCAGTTCTTC. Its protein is CASSLSTMYEQFF.

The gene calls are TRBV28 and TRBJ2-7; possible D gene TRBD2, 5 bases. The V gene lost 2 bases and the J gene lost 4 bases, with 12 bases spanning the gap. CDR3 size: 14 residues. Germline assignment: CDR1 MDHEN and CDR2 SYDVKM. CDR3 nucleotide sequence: TGTGCCAGCAGTTTAACTAGATTCGAATACGAGCAGTACTTC. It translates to CASSLTRFEYEQYF. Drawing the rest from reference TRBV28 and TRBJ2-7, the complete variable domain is DVKVTQSSRYLVKRTGEKVFLECVQDMDHENMFWYRQDPGLGLRLIYFSYDVKMKEKGDIPEGYSVSREKKERFSLILESASTNQTSMYLCASSLTRFEYEQYFGPGTRLTVT.

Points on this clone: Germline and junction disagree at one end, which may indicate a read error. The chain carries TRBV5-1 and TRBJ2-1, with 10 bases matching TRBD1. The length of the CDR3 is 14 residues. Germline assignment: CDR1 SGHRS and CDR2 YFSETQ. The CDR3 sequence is CATTWDRGYDEQFF. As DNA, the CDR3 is TGCGCCACCACTTGGGACAGGGGCTACGATGAGCAGTTCTTC. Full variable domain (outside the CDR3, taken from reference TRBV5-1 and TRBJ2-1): KAGVTQTPRYLIKTRGQQVTLSCSPISGHRSVSWYQQTPGQGLQFLFEYFSETQRNKGNFPGRFSGRQFSNSRSEMNVSTLELGDSALYLCATTWDRGYDEQFFGPGTRLTVL.

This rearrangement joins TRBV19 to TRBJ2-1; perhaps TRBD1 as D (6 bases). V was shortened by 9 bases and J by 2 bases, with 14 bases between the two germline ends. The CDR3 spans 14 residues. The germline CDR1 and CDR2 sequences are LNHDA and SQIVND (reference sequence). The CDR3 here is CASGETGAYNEQFF. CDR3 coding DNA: TGTGCCAGCGGGGAGACAGGCGCCTACAATGAGCAGTTCTTC.

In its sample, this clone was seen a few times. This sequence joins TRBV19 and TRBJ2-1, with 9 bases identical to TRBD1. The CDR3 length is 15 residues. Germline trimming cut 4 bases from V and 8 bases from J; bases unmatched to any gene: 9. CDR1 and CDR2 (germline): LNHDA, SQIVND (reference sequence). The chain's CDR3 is CASSNLRDRADEQFF. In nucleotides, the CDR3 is TGTGCCAGTAGTAACCTCCGGGACAGGGCTGATGAGCAGTTCTTC.

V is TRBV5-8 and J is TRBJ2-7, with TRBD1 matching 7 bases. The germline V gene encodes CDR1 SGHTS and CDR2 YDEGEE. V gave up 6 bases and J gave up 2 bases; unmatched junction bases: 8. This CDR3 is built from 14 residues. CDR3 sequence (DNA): TGTGCCAGCACGACCGGGACAGTTACCTACGAGCAGTACTTC. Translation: CASTTGTVTYEQYF.

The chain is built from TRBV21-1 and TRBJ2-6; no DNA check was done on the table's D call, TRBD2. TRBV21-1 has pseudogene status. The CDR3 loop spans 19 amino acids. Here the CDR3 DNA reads TGTGCCAGCAGCACCAGAGGGACTAGCGGGAGGACTGGGGCCAACGTCCTGACTTTC. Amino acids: CASSTRGTSGRTGANVLTF.

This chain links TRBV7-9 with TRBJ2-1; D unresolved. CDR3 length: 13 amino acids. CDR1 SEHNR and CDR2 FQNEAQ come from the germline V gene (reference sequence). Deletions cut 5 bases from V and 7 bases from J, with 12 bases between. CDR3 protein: CASSAQVANEQFF. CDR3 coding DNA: TGTGCCAGCAGCGCGCAGGTGGCAAATGAGCAGTTCTTC.

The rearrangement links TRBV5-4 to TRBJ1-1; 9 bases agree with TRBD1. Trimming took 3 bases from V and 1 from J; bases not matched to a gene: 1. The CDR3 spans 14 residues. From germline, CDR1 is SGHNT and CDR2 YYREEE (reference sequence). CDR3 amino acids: CASSSDRGNTEAFF. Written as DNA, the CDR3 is TGTGCCAGCAGCTCGGACAGGGGGAACACTGAAGCTTTCTTT.